This T cell receptor beta chain was obtained from a study of tumor and adjacent non-tumor tissue in lung cancer. Background on the study: The cohort had 12 adenocarcinoma, 2 squamous cell and 1 small cell patients. Each sample yielded some 4 million productive TCRbeta reads on average.

Three rounds of nested PCR, following a modified ARM-PCR protocol, produced the TCRbeta library. TCRdb ran MiXCR on the multiplex PCR reads and lists one entry per CDR3 protein. The sample contains approximately 120,000 distinct CDR3 sequences, roughly 80% of which appear only once. This sample's RNA came from whole unsorted tissue. Details on this clonotype: Antigen: not known.

Study-wide findings and caveats: Normal lung showed higher cumulative top 100 clone frequency than tumor. Compared with tumor, normal lung showed significantly lower TCR diversity.

The germline gives CDR1 LGHNA, CDR2 YSLEER. This CDR3 contains 15 residues. Trimming took 10 bases from V and 5 from J, leaving 23 bases between them. This receptor was obtained from a woman aged 60-75 years with non-small cell lung cancer. V gene TRBV4-3 combines with J gene TRBJ2-5; D assignment may be TRBD1 or TRBD2 (5 bases each). The sequenced sample was lung tumor tissue. CDR3 protein: CANTQDHRDVETQYF. Written as DNA, the CDR3 is TGCGCCAACACCCAAGATCATCGGGACGTGGAGACCCAGTACTTC.